The 23 T cell receptor beta chains below come from one sample, sequenced in a study of blood T cells in healthy people across ages. Combining a sample-barcoded 5' primer with a J-beta primer mix, a second PCR ran for about 7 to 12 cycles. Using its own MiXCR run on the 5' RACE reads, TCRdb lists one record per CDR3 protein. The sample holds hundreds of thousands of distinct CDR3 sequences, 25% to 35% seen once. The sequenced sample was blood. The origin of the receptors is a woman of 80 years or more in good health.

This clonotype was observed many times. The chain links TRBV7-2 to TRBJ2-1; D is perhaps TRBD2 (7 bases). The length of the CDR3 is 17 residues. V lost 0 bases, J lost 5 bases, and 17 bases lay in between. Per the germline V gene, CDR1 is SGHTA and CDR2 is FQGNSA. In nucleotides, the CDR3 is TGTGCCAGCAGCTTAGCGGGGGGGGCTGCCCCCAACAATGAGCAGTTCTTC. It codes for CASSLAGGAAPNNEQFF.

In nucleotides, the CDR3 is TGCAGTGCTCCGCTCCAGGGGGACAATCAGCCCCAGCATTTT. It codes for CSAPLQGDNQPQHF. The chain recombines TRBV20-1 with TRBJ1-5, with 7 bases lining up with TRBD1. The CDR3 extends over 14 amino acids. Germline V gives CDR1 DFQATT, CDR2 SNEGSKA (reference sequence). Trimming removed 5 bases from V and 3 bases from J; junction bases left unmatched: 7.

This chain links TRBV7-3 with TRBJ2-1; unclear D gene. The V gene's germline CDR1 is SGHTA and CDR2 FQGTGA. CDR3 length equals 14 residues. Trimming took off 1 base at V and 5 bases at J, with 9 bases between the two ends. In DNA form, the CDR3 reads TGTGCCAGCAGCTTAAGGCAGTCGGACAATGAGCAGTTCTTC. Residues: CASSLRQSDNEQFF.

This chain joins TRBV24-1 and TRBJ2-1, with a possible D match to TRBD1 (5 bases). The DNA end is more similar to TRBJ2-7, so the J call may be wrong. The V gene's germline CDR1 is KGHDR and CDR2 SFDVKD. The CDR3 totals 16 residues. CDR3 residues: CATSPSKGHIYNEQYF. In DNA form, the CDR3 reads TGTGCCACCAGCCCCTCTAAGGGGCACATCTACAATGAGCAGTACTTC.

Ten or more counts support this clonotype. The chain recombines TRBV15 with TRBJ2-7; a possible D gene is TRBD1 (5 bases). The CDR3 has 11 amino acids. In germline, CDR1 is LNHNV, CDR2 YYDKDF (reference sequence). The ends were cut back, 11 bases at V and 2 bases at J, with 10 bases in the middle. CDR3 DNA sequence: TGTGCCCCCCCCAGGGCCTACGAGCAGTACTTC. It is translated as CAPPRAYEQYF.

This clonotype was recorded many times. The gene calls are TRBV30 and TRBJ2-3; TRBD2 is a possible D gene (5 bases). CDR3 length: 13 amino acids. V shed 5 bases and J shed 3 bases, with 12 bases lying between them. Germline V gene sequence: CDR1 GTSNPN, CDR2 SVGIG (reference sequence). The CDR3 spells CAWGGRATDTQYF. CDR3 in DNA: TGTGCCTGGGGAGGTAGGGCAACAGATACGCAGTATTTT. Combining the CDR3 with reference TRBV30 and TRBJ2-3 gives the whole variable domain SQTIHQWPATLVQPVGSPLSLECTVEGTSNPNLYWYRQAAGRGLQLLFYSVGIGQISSEVPQNLSASRPQDRQFILSSKKLLLSDSGFYLCAWGGRATDTQYFGPGTRLTVL.

The chain combines TRBV11-1 with TRBJ1-5; 7 nucleotides align to TRBD1. The junction had 5 bases not matched to a gene; V was cut back by 6 bases and J by 6 bases. Germline V gene sequence: CDR1 SGHAT, CDR2 FQDESV (reference sequence). This CDR3 contains 13 residues. This CDR3 is CASSRDRTQPQHF. In DNA form, the CDR3 reads TGTGCCAGCAGTCGGGACAGAACTCAGCCCCAGCATTTT.

This clonotype was found many times. J is TRBJ2-1 and V is TRBV5-1; TRBD2 aligns across 7 bases. The length of the CDR3 is 17 residues. The V gene's germline CDR1 is SGHRS and CDR2 YFSETQ. The junction had 10 bases not matched to a gene; V was cut back by 4 bases and J by 0 bases. For the CDR3, the DNA is TGCGCCAGCAGCAGCTTAGGGGAGGGGAGCTCCTACAATGAGCAGTTCTTC. Its protein product is CASSSLGEGSSYNEQFF.

Worth noting for this clonotype: Its ends do not fully match the called genes, so a read error is possible. This rearrangement joins TRBV7-9 to TRBJ2-6, with D possibly being TRBD1 (6 bases). This CDR3 is 14 amino acids long. The germline V gene has CDR1 SEHNR and CDR2 FQNEAQ (reference sequence). DNA for the CDR3: TGTGCCAGCGAAACAGGGACCGGGGCCGACGTCCTGACTTTC. Translating it yields CASETGTGADVLTF.

Notes on this clonotype: One end of the junction does not line up with germline, which may come from a read error. The chain links TRBV12-3 or TRBV12-4 to TRBJ1-2, with D tentatively TRBD1 (5 bases). The CDR3 has 16 residues. The CDR3, as DNA: TGTGCCAGCAGTAAGGGGAGTTATCTCTATAGCTATGGCTGCACCTTC. Amino acids: CASSKGSYLYSYGCTF.

This clonotype occurred once. Given a much more abundant clone one base away, this may be a read error. The CDR3 DNA is TGTGCCAGCAGTCCCCGGTTCTCTGGGGCCAACGTCCTGACTTTC. Its protein product is CASSPRFSGANVLTF. The chain couples TRBV6-5 to TRBJ2-6, with D uncertain. The CDR3 is 15 residues long. Germline-derived CDR1 and CDR2 are MNHEY and SVGAGI. V lost 5 bases, J lost 0 bases, and 8 bases lay in between.

Comments on this clonotype: A much bigger clone sits one base away, suggesting this may be a read error. V and J are TRBV6-2 or TRBV6-3 and TRBJ2-5; D is uncertain. The CDR3 is made up of 13 amino acids. The germline gives CDR1 MNHEY, CDR2 SVGEGT. Between the trimmed V and J ends, which lost 0 bases and 7 bases, there was a span of 9 bases. The CDR3 DNA reads TGTGCCAGCAGTTACTCGGCGTATGGGACCCAGTACTTC. This gives the protein CASSYSAYGTQYF.

This clonotype came up a few times. V gene TRBV4-1 combines with J gene TRBJ1-1; the D is unclear. The V gene's germline CDR1 is MGHRA and CDR2 YSYEKL. Trimming removed 0 bases at V and 0 bases at J, with 8 bases between. The length of the CDR3 is 15 residues. CDR3 sequence (DNA): TGCGCCAGCAGCCAAGATGAGGGTCTGAACACTGAAGCTTTCTTT. It yields the protein CASSQDEGLNTEAFF.

This clonotype was detected many times. Written as DNA, the CDR3 is TGTGCCACCCGATCCCCCCCTTACGAGCAGTACTTC. The encoded protein is CATRSPPYEQYF. This chain joins TRBV10-3 and TRBJ2-7, with D unresolved. Germline CDR1 is ENHRY and CDR2 is SYGVKD. The CDR3 loop spans 12 amino acids. V gave up 10 bases and J gave up 4 bases, with 14 bases separating them.

This clonotype was counted many times. The chain has TRBV7-2 and TRBJ2-5; TRBD2 matches 8 bases. The CDR3 spans 15 residues. Germline V gives CDR1 SGHTA, CDR2 FQGNSA. V dropped 3 bases and J dropped 7; count of bases not matched to a gene: 10. The CDR3 protein is CASSFSGDLLGTQYF. The CDR3 DNA sequence: TGTGCCAGCAGCTTTAGCGGGGACCTCCTTGGGACCCAGTACTTC.

The rearrangement links TRBV18 to TRBJ2-1; 10 bases line up with TRBD2. The end of the DNA is better explained by TRBJ2-7, so the J call may be wrong. The CDR3 is made up of 17 amino acids. Germline V gene sequence: CDR1 KGHSH, CDR2 LQKENI. CDR3 amino acids: CASSPAGAGGPYNEQYF. CDR3 DNA: TGTGCCAGCTCACCGGCTGGAGCGGGGGGGCCCTACAATGAGCAGTACTTC.

This clonotype has a handful of counts. The J gene is TRBJ2-5, the V gene TRBV18, with 9 positions matching TRBD2. Trimming removed 0 bases from V and 5 bases from J; junction bases left unmatched: 10. This CDR3 is 17 amino acids long. Germline CDR1 KGHSH, CDR2 LQKENI. CDR3 sequence reads: CASSPPSGGFVGETQYF. The CDR3 coding sequence is TGTGCCAGCTCACCACCTAGCGGGGGATTCGTCGGGGAGACCCAGTACTTC.

This clonotype was counted at least ten times. This chain connects TRBV7-2 to TRBJ1-2, with D tentatively TRBD1 (6 bases). The ends were cut back, 5 bases at V and 13 bases at J, with 17 bases in the middle. The CDR3 is 12 residues long. In germline, CDR1 is SGHTA, CDR2 FQGNSA. DNA of the CDR3: TGTGCCAGCAGCCCAGGACAGCGTTCGTCCACCTTC. Encoded protein: CASSPGQRSSTF.

This clonotype was picked up many times. The V gene is TRBV20-1, the J gene TRBJ2-5; D possibly matches TRBD1 or TRBD2 (5 bases each). This CDR3 is built from 11 residues. Trimming shortened V by 6 bases and J by 2 bases, and 7 bases separated the two germline ends. Germline CDR1 and CDR2: DFQATT and SNEGSKA (reference sequence). CDR3 in DNA: TGCAGTGCGGGACCGCAAGAGACCCAGTACTTC. This gives the protein CSAGPQETQYF.

V is TRBV6-2 or TRBV6-3 and J is TRBJ1-5; tentative D call: TRBD1 (6 bases). The CDR3 has 14 residues. Germline values: CDR1 MNHEY, CDR2 SVGEGT. The V and J ends lost 7 bases and 7 bases respectively, with 17 bases between them. The CDR3 region is CASIRFQGRQPQHF. Here the CDR3 DNA reads TGTGCCAGCATAAGATTCCAGGGGAGACAGCCCCAGCATTTT.

This clonotype was counted at least ten times. The rearrangement uses TRBV3-1 and TRBJ1-2, with TRBD1 as a possible D gene (5 bases). Germline V lookup: CDR1 LGHDT, CDR2 YNNKEL (reference sequence). The ends were cut back, 2 bases at V and 4 bases at J, with 8 bases in the middle. The CDR3 is made up of 13 amino acids. CDR3 sequence (DNA): TGTGCCAGCAGCCAATCAGGGCTCTATGGCTACACCTTC. Translating gives CASSQSGLYGYTF.

The chain links TRBV20-1 to TRBJ2-7; D not certain. There are 11 residues in the CDR3. Germline V gene lookup returns CDR1 DFQATT and CDR2 SNEGSKA (reference sequence). Trimming pared 7 bases from V and 7 bases from J, leaving 14 bases between. The CDR3 DNA sequence: TGCAGTGTACGAACGGCTAATGAGCAGTACTTC. Amino acid sequence: CSVRTANEQYF.

Regarding this clonotype: This may be a read error, as it is one base from a much larger clone. The chain uses TRBV20-1 and TRBJ2-2, with unresolved D. The CDR3 has 11 amino acids. Germline CDR1 DFQATT, CDR2 SNEGSKA (reference sequence). Trimming took off 0 bases at V and 7 bases at J, with 3 bases between the two ends. The CDR3 DNA reads TGCAGTGCTAGAGACAGCGGGGAGCTGTTTTTT. This sequence encodes CSARDSGELFF.